This entry lists 32 T cell receptor beta chains sequenced from one sample in a study of Graves' ophthalmopathy and Graves' hyperthyroidism. RNA transcripts were the template, and TCR beta CDR3 regions were amplified from them. After a first-round RT-PCR with HTBI primers, a second-round multiplex PCR was run. MiXCR, run by TCRdb on the multiplex PCR reads, gives a single entry per CDR3 protein. The sample includes more than 1,000,000 distinct CDR3 sequences, 35% to 40% of them seen just once. Material: peripheral blood or thyroid tissue (not recorded which). These receptors all come from an adult man with Graves' hyperthyroidism.

This chain links TRBV5-5 with TRBJ2-7; TRBD2 matches at 8 bases. The CDR3 is made up of 14 amino acids. Germline trimming cut 4 bases from V and 0 bases from J; bases unmatched to any gene: 3. Germline assignment: CDR1 SGHKS and CDR2 YYEKEE (reference sequence). For the CDR3, the DNA is TGTGCCAGCAGCCGGGAGGGGTACTCCTACGAGCAGTACTTC. It is translated as CASSREGYSYEQYF.

The chain combines TRBV4-1 with TRBJ1-2, with 7 bases matching TRBD1. The ends lost 0 bases at V and 8 bases at J; junction bases unmatched: 15. In germline, CDR1 is MGHRA, CDR2 YSYEKL. The CDR3 contains 17 residues. The CDR3 DNA reads TGCGCCAGCAGCCAAGAGTCTGAACAGGGGACTCCCGGGGGCTACACCTTC. This encodes CASSQESEQGTPGGYTF.

This clonotype was counted many times. CDR3 sequence reads: CATSRDRTEIEQYF. CDR3 DNA sequence: TGTGCCACCAGCAGAGATCGGACAGAGATTGAGCAGTACTTC. The V gene is TRBV15, the J gene TRBJ2-7; TRBD1 might be the D (6 bases). V was shortened by 0 bases and J by 7 bases, with 13 bases between the two germline ends. CDR3 size: 14 residues. The germline V gene has CDR1 LNHNV and CDR2 YYDKDF (reference sequence).

In nucleotides, the CDR3 is TGTGCCAGCAGTGACGACAGTACCTATGGCTACACCTTC. This translates into CASSDDSTYGYTF. The rearrangement links TRBV6-5 to TRBJ1-2; perhaps TRBD1 as D (5 bases). CDR1 is MNHEY, CDR2 SVGAGI, per germline. The CDR3 is 13 amino acids. Trimming stripped 5 bases from V and 4 bases from J, with 11 bases between.

At least ten counts were recorded for this clonotype. The CDR3 region has the DNA TGCAGTGCGAAAGGACAGGGGCCCTACGAGCAGTACTTC. Translating it yields CSAKGQGPYEQYF. This rearrangement joins TRBV20-1 to TRBJ2-7, with 9 bases matching TRBD1. Germline CDR1 reads DFQATT; CDR2 reads SNEGSKA (reference sequence). V was pared by 6 bases and J by 2 bases, with 5 bases of the junction left unmatched. The CDR3 covers 13 residues.

At least ten counts were recorded for this clonotype. V and J are TRBV10-3 and TRBJ2-5; 11 bases match TRBD2. There are 18 residues in the CDR3. Germline lookup yields CDR1 ENHRY and CDR2 SYGVKD. V trimming: 0 bases; J trimming: 2 bases; junction bases outside the gene matches: 8. The CDR3 spells CAISESGLAGGLQETQYF. In nucleotides, the CDR3 is TGTGCCATCAGTGAGTCGGGCCTAGCGGGGGGACTGCAAGAGACCCAGTACTTC.

The V call is TRBV9, the J call TRBJ2-2; 7 bases align to TRBD1. Germline assignment: CDR1 SGDLS and CDR2 YYNGEE. The CDR3 consists of 15 residues. Losses at the gene ends were 3 bases for V and 7 bases for J; bases not matched to a gene: 9. The CDR3 DNA reads as TGTGCCAGCAGCGCCGGGACAGACATTATCGGGGAGCTGTTTTTT. Translation gives CASSAGTDIIGELFF.

At least ten counts were recorded for this clonotype. This chain links TRBV29-1 with TRBJ2-7, with 7 bases matching TRBD1. The CDR3 is made up of 15 amino acids. Losses at the gene ends were 0 bases for V and 0 bases for J; bases not matched to a gene: 5. Germline V gene lookup returns CDR1 SQVTM and CDR2 ANQGSEA. CDR3 in DNA: TGCAGCGTTGAAGATCTAGAGGGGGCCTCCTACGAGCAGTACTTC. Protein product: CSVEDLEGASYEQYF.

This clonotype was detected once. The rearrangement joins TRBV27 to TRBJ1-3, with D tentatively TRBD1 (5 bases). This CDR3 has 15 residues. Germline-derived CDR1 and CDR2 are MNHEY and SMNVEV (reference sequence). The V end lost 0 bases, the J end lost 4 bases, and 10 bases lay between the germline ends. The CDR3 DNA reads TGTGCCAGCAGTTTATCAGCCGGGGCCGGAAACACCATATATTTT. It codes for CASSLSAGAGNTIYF.

This sequence joins TRBV7-9 and TRBJ2-5; D not resolved. Trimming took 3 bases from V and 1 from J, leaving 9 bases between them. From germline, CDR1 is SEHNR and CDR2 FQNEAQ (reference sequence). The CDR3 covers 14 residues. CDR3 DNA: TGTGCCAGCAGCTTCGTCGAAATCCAAGAGACCCAGTACTTC. Residues: CASSFVEIQETQYF.

This clonotype was seen repeatedly, ten times or more. The V and J genes are TRBV7-2 and TRBJ2-7, with unresolved D. Deletions cut 4 bases from V and 2 bases from J, with 15 bases between. The CDR3 runs 15 residues. The germline gives CDR1 SGHTA, CDR2 FQGNSA. CDR3 sequence: CASSSSGPSTYEQYF. Here the CDR3 DNA reads TGTGCCAGCAGCTCTTCAGGCCCAAGCACCTACGAGCAGTACTTC.

At least ten counts were recorded for this clonotype. V usage is TRBV29-1 and J usage is TRBJ1-2; D is unresolved. The V and J ends lost 6 bases and 6 bases respectively, with 14 bases between them. The CDR3 is 12 residues long. Germline loops: CDR1 SQVTM, CDR2 ANQGSEA. The CDR3 loop is CSVVNRSDGYTF. DNA for the CDR3: TGCAGCGTAGTTAATCGCTCGGATGGCTACACCTTC.

This chain links TRBV18 with TRBJ1-2, with D tentatively TRBD1 (6 bases). Trimming removed 4 bases from V and 8 bases from J, with 14 bases in between. The length of the CDR3 is 13 residues. In germline, CDR1 is KGHSH, CDR2 LQKENI. This CDR3 reads CASSQPQGIGYTF. The DNA for the CDR3 is TGTGCCAGCTCACAGCCACAGGGTATCGGCTACACCTTC.

The chain carries TRBV14 and TRBJ2-5, with 9 positions matching TRBD1. The V and J ends lost 5 bases and 1 base, in that order; junction bases with no gene match: 11. The CDR3 length is 17 residues. Germline lookup yields CDR1 SGHDN and CDR2 FVKESK. The CDR3: CASSTRVGTGSQETQYF. The CDR3 nucleotides read TGTGCCAGCAGCACCAGGGTGGGGACAGGGAGCCAAGAGACCCAGTACTTC.

This clonotype was picked up one time. V and J are TRBV7-2 and TRBJ2-7, with 10 bases fitting TRBD1. CDR1 is SGHTA and CDR2 is FQGNSA in the germline V gene. V lost 6 bases, J lost 5 bases, and 7 bases stayed unmatched. This CDR3 has 14 amino acids. CDR3 in amino acids: CASSTGQGFNEQYF. Written as DNA, the CDR3 is TGTGCCAGCAGTACGGGACAGGGGTTCAACGAGCAGTACTTC.

The chain recombines TRBV19 with TRBJ1-4, with D perhaps TRBD1 (6 bases). Germline V lookup: CDR1 LNHDA, CDR2 SQIVND (reference sequence). V was pared by 4 bases and J by 3 bases, with 9 bases between. This CDR3 has 14 residues. DNA for the CDR3: TGTGCCAGTAGTAGGACAGCGGCTAATGAAAAACTGTTTTTT. Translation: CASSRTAANEKLFF.

This clonotype has at least ten counts. This chain links TRBV11-2 with TRBJ1-4, with D perhaps TRBD1 (5 bases). CDR3 length: 15 amino acids. Looked up from germline, CDR1 is SGHAT and CDR2 is FQNNGV. V lost 1 base, J lost 5 bases, and 11 bases lay in between. The CDR3 here is CASSLVGQGNEKLFF. The CDR3 nucleotides are TGTGCCAGCAGCTTAGTTGGGCAGGGCAATGAAAAACTGTTTTTT.

The sample holds many counts of this clonotype. The DNA of the CDR3 is TGCAGCGTTGAAGAGATAAGCACAGGGTCCCGCAGGTCTTTCTTT. This codes for CSVEEISTGSRRSFF. The chain combines TRBV29-1 with TRBJ1-1; the D gene is possibly TRBD1 (6 bases). V lost 0 bases and J 12 bases, leaving 23 bases between the germline ends. The germline gives CDR1 SQVTM, CDR2 ANQGSEA. The length of the CDR3 is 15 residues.

Comment on this clonotype: The CDR3 carries no conserved terminal phenylalanine or tryptophan, so it likely arises from a read error. The chain uses TRBV7-9 and TRBJ1-6, with 8 bases fitting TRBD1. Germline CDR1 reads SEHNR; CDR2 reads FQNEAQ (reference sequence). This CDR3 has 21 residues. V shed 1 base and J 0 bases; nucleotides not matched to a gene: 14. DNA for the CDR3: TGTGCCAGCAGCTTAGATCGACAGGGGATACGGCTTAGCTCCTATAATTCACCCCTCCACCTT. Translated: CASSLDRQGIRLSSYNSPLHL.

This chain joins TRBV14 and TRBJ1-2, with D perhaps TRBD1 (6 bases). V lost 5 bases and J lost 5, with 21 bases in between. From germline, CDR1 is SGHDN and CDR2 FVKESK. CDR3 length: 16 residues. The CDR3 region is CASSFGRGPPGYGYTF. In DNA form, the CDR3 reads TGTGCCAGCAGCTTTGGCAGGGGCCCCCCGGGATATGGCTACACCTTC.

This clonotype was found many times. The CDR3, as DNA: TGCAGTGCTAGGACCCAGGGGTCTGGAAACACCATATATTTT. Encoded protein: CSARTQGSGNTIYF. The chain couples TRBV20-1 to TRBJ1-3; D is possibly TRBD1 (6 bases). The CDR3 is 14 residues long. Germline-derived CDR1 and CDR2 are DFQATT and SNEGSKA (reference sequence). Trimming cost V 3 bases and J 1 base, with 10 bases left between them.

This clonotype was counted at least ten times. V and J are TRBV25-1 and TRBJ1-1; D perhaps matches TRBD1 (6 bases). This CDR3 comprises 15 residues. Germline CDR1 is MGHDK and CDR2 is SYGVNS. V was pared by 3 bases and J by 6 bases, with 17 bases between. CDR3 sequence: CASSEYREGRSEAFF. The CDR3, as DNA: TGTGCCAGCAGTGAGTACAGGGAGGGTCGTTCTGAAGCTTTCTTT.

The V call is TRBV10-3, the J call TRBJ1-5; 8 bases are a match to TRBD1. This CDR3 has 16 amino acids. The trim removed 10 bases at V and 3 bases at J, leaving 14 bases unmatched. CDR1 is ENHRY, CDR2 SYGVKD, per germline. CDR3 protein: CASRTTQGALNQPQHF. The CDR3 DNA sequence: TGTGCCAGCAGAACGACCCAGGGGGCCCTCAATCAGCCCCAGCATTTT.

A word on this clonotype: One end of the junction does not line up with germline, which may come from a read error. This chain connects TRBV7-9 to TRBJ2-5, with TRBD1 as a possible D gene (6 bases). This CDR3 comprises 11 residues. Germline CDR1 reads SEHNR; CDR2 reads FQNEAQ (reference sequence). Written as DNA, the CDR3 is TGTGCTAGCAGCCTAGACAGGTCTCAGTACTTC. Its translation: CASSLDRSQYF.

Many counts were recorded for this clonotype. V and J are TRBV24-1 and TRBJ1-5; D unclear. CDR3 size: 16 residues. The ends were cut back, 2 bases at V and 3 bases at J, with 13 bases in the middle. Per the germline V gene, CDR1 is KGHDR and CDR2 is SFDVKD. The CDR3 loop reads CATSDSHDRNNQPQHF. For the CDR3, the DNA is TGTGCCACCAGTGATTCTCACGACCGAAACAATCAGCCCCAGCATTTT.

A few counts support this clonotype. Since no conserved phenylalanine or tryptophan closes the CDR3, a read error is the likely cause. The rearrangement uses TRBV7-9 and TRBJ1-2; TRBD1 matches 9 bases. Germline CDR1 is SEHNR and CDR2 is FQNEAQ (reference sequence). The CDR3 consists of 16 residues. Unmatched junction bases numbered 6, after V lost 4 bases and J lost 0 bases. The CDR3 sequence is CASSSGTGRTNYGYTL. The CDR3 DNA sequence: TGTGCCAGCAGCTCAGGGACAGGGCGAACTAACTATGGCTACACCCTC.

This clonotype was seen ten or more times. The chain combines TRBV10-3 with TRBJ2-5; TRBD1 or TRBD2 may be the D gene (7 bases each). Germline V gene data show CDR1 as ENHRY and CDR2 as SYGVKD. The CDR3 length is 16 residues. Trimming shortened V by 2 bases and J by 5 bases, and 18 bases separated the two germline ends. The CDR3 sequence: CAISETRQGGAETQYF. Here the CDR3 DNA reads TGTGCCATCAGTGAGACACGACAGGGAGGGGCGGAGACCCAGTACTTC.

At least ten counts were recorded for this clonotype. The V and J genes are TRBV3-1 and TRBJ1-2; D remains unclear. Germline-derived CDR1 and CDR2 are LGHDT and YNNKEL (reference sequence). V gave up 4 bases and J gave up 6 bases, with 21 bases separating them. The CDR3 has 16 residues. The DNA for the CDR3 is TGTGCCAGCAGCCCGTCGGAAAGGAGGTCCCAACATGGCTACACCTTC. Translation gives CASSPSERRSQHGYTF.

The chain is built from TRBV10-2 and TRBJ2-5; 13 nucleotides align to TRBD2. Trimming cost V 4 bases and J 5 bases; bases outside gene matches: 10. The CDR3 is 17 amino acids. Germline V CDR1 and CDR2: WSHSY, SAAADI. This chain's CDR3 is CASSAGLAGASSETQYF. The CDR3 DNA follows: TGCGCCAGCAGTGCCGGACTAGCGGGAGCGTCCAGCGAGACCCAGTACTTC.

The gene calls are TRBV14 and TRBJ2-2; D remains unclear. The CDR3 sequence is 15 residues long. V was cut by 0 bases and J by 5 bases, with 10 bases left in between. The germline V gene encodes CDR1 SGHDN and CDR2 FVKESK. DNA for the CDR3: TGTGCCAGCAGCCAAGATGCCTTGGGAACCGGGGAGCTGTTTTTT. The encoded protein is CASSQDALGTGELFF. Using reference TRBV14 and TRBJ2-2 for the parts outside the CDR3, the full variable domain is EAGVTQFPSHSVIEKGQTVTLRCDPISGHDNLYWYRRVMGKEIKFLLHFVKESKQDESGMPNNRFLAERTGGTYSTLKVQPAELEDSGVYFCASSQDALGTGELFFGEGSRLTVL.

A note on this clonotype: A much larger clone lies a single base off, so this may be a read error. This chain uses TRBV24-1 with TRBJ2-7; the match to TRBD1 covers 7 bases. CDR1 and CDR2 (germline): KGHDR, SFDVKD. CDR3 length equals 15 residues. The CDR3 reads CASSAVTGAIFEQYF. The CDR3 DNA is TGTGCCAGCAGTGCAGTCACAGGGGCCATCTTCGAGCAGTACTTC.

A note on this clonotype: A much larger clone is a single base away; this may be a read error. The rearrangement joins TRBV5-1 to TRBJ2-5; possible D gene TRBD2, 6 bases. The germline V and J ends were trimmed by 2 bases and 1 base, with 15 bases remaining between them. The CDR3 is 16 residues long. CDR1 and CDR2 (germline): SGHRS, YFSETQ. The CDR3 nucleotides are TGCGCCAGCAGCTTCGGTAGCGGAGGGGTCCAAGAGACCCAGTACTTC. Protein: CASSFGSGGVQETQYF.